The sample holds one count of the clone carrying this T cell receptor (beta chain). CDR1 is GTSNPN, CDR2 SVGIG, per germline (reference sequence). V was clipped by 1 base and J by 1 base; unmatched bases: 7. This CDR3 is 16 amino acids long. The sample is drawn from a study of T cell responses to AZD1222 COVID-19 vaccine. Measured with immunoSEQ multiplex PCR; TCRdb has only the in-frame clones, and not every one. The table records about 84,000 clones, roughly 87% of them present only once. This rearrangement joins TRBV30 to TRBJ1-1; 9 bases match TRBD1. The sequences come from peripheral blood, collected on day 0 of AZD1222 vaccination. This TCR came from an adult in good health. In DNA form, the CDR3 reads TGTGCCTGGAGTGGCGCCACAGGGGGCCAGAACACTGAAGCTTTCTTT. This gives the protein CAWSGATGGQNTEAFF.